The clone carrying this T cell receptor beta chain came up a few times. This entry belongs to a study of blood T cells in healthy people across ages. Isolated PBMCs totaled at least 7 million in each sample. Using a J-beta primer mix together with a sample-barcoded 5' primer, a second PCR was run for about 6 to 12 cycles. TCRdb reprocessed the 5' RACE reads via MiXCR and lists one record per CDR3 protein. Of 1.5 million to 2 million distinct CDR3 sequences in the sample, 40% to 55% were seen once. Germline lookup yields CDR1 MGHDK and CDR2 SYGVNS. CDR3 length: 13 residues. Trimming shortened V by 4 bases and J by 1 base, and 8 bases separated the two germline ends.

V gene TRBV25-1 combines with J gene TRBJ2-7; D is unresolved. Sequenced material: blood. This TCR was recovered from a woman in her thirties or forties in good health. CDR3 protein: CASSALVSYEQYF. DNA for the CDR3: TGTGCCAGCAGTGCCCTAGTATCCTACGAGCAGTACTTC.